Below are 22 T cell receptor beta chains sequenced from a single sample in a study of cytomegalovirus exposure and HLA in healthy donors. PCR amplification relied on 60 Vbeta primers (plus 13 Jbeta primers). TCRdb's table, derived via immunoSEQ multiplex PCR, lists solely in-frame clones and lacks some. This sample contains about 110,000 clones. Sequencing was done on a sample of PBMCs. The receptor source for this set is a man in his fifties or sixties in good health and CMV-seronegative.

CDR3 nucleotides: TGTGCCAGCAGTTACTCGGTAGACACCTCCTACGAGCAGTACTTC. This sequence encodes CASSYSVDTSYEQYF. The V gene is TRBV6-5, the J gene TRBJ2-7; D unresolved. The CDR3 sequence is 15 residues long. Trimming took off 0 bases at V and 0 bases at J, with 9 bases between the two ends. The germline CDR1 and CDR2 sequences are MNHEY and SVGAGI.

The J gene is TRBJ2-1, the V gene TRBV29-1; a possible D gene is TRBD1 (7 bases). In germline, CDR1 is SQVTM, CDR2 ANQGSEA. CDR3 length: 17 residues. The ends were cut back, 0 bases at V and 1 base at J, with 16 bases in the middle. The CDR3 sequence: CSVEEGGRGRSYNEQFF. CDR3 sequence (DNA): TGCAGCGTTGAAGAGGGGGGCAGGGGGAGATCCTACAATGAGCAGTTCTTC.

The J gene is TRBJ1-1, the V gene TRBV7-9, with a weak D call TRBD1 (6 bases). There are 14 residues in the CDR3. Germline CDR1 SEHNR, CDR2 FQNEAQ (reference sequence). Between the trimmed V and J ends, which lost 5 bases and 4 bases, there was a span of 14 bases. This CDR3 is CASSPGQTGTEAFF. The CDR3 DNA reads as TGTGCCAGCAGCCCCGGACAGACGGGCACTGAAGCTTTCTTT.

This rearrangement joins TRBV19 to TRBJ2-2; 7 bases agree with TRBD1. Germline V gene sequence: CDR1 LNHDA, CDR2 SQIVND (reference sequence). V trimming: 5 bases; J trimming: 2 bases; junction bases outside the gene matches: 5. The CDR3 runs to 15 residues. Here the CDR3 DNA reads TGTGCCAGTAGTTCCGGGACAGCTAACACCGGGGAGCTGTTTTTT. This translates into CASSSGTANTGELFF.

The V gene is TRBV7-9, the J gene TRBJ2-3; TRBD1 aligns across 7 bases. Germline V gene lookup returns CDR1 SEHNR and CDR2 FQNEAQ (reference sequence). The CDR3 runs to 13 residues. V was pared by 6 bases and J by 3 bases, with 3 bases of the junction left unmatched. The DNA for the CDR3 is TGTGCCAGCAGTCAACAGGGGACAGATACGCAGTATTTT. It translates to CASSQQGTDTQYF. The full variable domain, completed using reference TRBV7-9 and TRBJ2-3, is DTGVSQNPRHKITKRGQNVTFRCDPISEHNRLYWYRQTLGQGPEFLTYFQNEAQLEKSRLLSDRFSAERPKGSFSTLEIQRTEQGDSAMYLCASSQQGTDTQYFGPGTRLTVL.

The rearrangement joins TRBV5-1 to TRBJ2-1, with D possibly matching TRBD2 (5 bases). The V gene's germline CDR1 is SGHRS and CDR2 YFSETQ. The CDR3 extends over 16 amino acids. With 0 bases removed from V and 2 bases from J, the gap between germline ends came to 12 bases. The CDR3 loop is CASSLDPADTYNEQFF. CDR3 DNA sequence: TGCGCCAGCAGCTTGGACCCAGCGGATACCTACAATGAGCAGTTCTTC.

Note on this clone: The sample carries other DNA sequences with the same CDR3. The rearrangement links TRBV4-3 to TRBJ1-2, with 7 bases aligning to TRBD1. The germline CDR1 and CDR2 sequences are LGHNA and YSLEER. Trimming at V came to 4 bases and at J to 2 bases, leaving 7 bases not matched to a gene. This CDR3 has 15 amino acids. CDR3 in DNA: TGCGCCAGCAGCCTTCTAACGGGACAGAACTATGGCTACACCTTC. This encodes CASSLLTGQNYGYTF.

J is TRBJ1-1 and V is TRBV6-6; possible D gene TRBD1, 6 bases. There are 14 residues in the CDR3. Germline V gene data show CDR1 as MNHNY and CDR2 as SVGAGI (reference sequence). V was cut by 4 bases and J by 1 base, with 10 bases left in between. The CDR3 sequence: CASSSLTGNTEAFF. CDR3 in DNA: TGTGCCAGCAGTTCCCTGACAGGGAACACTGAAGCTTTCTTT.

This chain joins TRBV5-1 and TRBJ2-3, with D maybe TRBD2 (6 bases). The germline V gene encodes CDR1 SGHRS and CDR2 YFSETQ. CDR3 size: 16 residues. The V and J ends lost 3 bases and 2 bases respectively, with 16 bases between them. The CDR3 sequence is CASSSLGGANTDTQYF. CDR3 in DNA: TGCGCCAGCAGCTCCTTAGGCGGGGCGAACACAGATACGCAGTATTTT.

The DNA of the CDR3 is TGTGCCAGTAGTCGACAGGGCCGGGGCACAGATACGCAGTATTTT. Translated, it gives CASSRQGRGTDTQYF. The chain is built from TRBV19 and TRBJ2-3; 7 bases line up with TRBD1. The germline V gene encodes CDR1 LNHDA and CDR2 SQIVND (reference sequence). V lost 5 bases and J lost 1; bases outside the gene matches: 6. The CDR3 length is 15 residues.

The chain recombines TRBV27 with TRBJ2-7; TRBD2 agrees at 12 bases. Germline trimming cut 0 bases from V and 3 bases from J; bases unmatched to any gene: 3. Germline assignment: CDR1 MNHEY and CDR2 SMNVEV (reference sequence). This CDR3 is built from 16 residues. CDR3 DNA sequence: TGTGCCAGCAGTTTATCAGGACTAGCGGGGTACTACGAGCAGTACTTC. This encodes CASSLSGLAGYYEQYF.

Here the CDR3 reads CASNQGTGHRNEQYF. In DNA, the CDR3 is TGTGCCAGCAACCAGGGGACAGGTCATCGGAACGAGCAGTACTTC. This rearrangement joins TRBV6-5 to TRBJ2-7, with 8 bases matching TRBD1. CDR3 length: 15 amino acids. CDR1 is MNHEY, CDR2 SVGAGI, per germline. Losses at the gene ends were 7 bases for V and 5 bases for J; bases not matched to a gene: 13.

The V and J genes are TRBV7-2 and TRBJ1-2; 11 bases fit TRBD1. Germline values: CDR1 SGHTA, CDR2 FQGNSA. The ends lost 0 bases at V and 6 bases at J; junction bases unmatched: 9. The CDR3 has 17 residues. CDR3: CASSLAPGQGVGHGYTF. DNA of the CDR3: TGTGCCAGCAGCTTAGCCCCGGGACAGGGGGTAGGCCATGGCTACACCTTC.

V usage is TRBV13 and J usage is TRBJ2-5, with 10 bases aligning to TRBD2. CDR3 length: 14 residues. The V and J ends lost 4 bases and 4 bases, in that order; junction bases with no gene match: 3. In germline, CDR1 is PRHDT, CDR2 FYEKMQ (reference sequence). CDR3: CASSSRLAGETQYF. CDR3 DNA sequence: TGTGCCAGCAGCTCCCGACTAGCGGGAGAGACCCAGTACTTC.

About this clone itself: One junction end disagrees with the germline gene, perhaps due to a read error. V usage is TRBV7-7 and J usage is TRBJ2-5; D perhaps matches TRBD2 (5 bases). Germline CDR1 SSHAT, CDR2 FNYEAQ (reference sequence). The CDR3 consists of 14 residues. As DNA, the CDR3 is TGTGCTAGCAGCCTCAATCCGGGGAAAGAGACCCAGTACTTC. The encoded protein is CASSLNPGKETQYF.

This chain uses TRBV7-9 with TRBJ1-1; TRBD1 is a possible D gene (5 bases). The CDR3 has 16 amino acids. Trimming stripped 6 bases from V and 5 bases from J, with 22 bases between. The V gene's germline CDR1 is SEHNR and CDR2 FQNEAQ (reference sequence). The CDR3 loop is CASSSSGGKFGTEAFF. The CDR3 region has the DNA TGTGCCAGCAGTTCCAGCGGGGGTAAATTTGGGACTGAAGCTTTCTTT. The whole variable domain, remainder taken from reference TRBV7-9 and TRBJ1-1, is DTGVSQNPRHKITKRGQNVTFRCDPISEHNRLYWYRQTLGQGPEFLTYFQNEAQLEKSRLLSDRFSAERPKGSFSTLEIQRTEQGDSAMYLCASSSSGGKFGTEAFFGQGTRLTVV.

In DNA, the CDR3 is TGTGCCAGCAGCTGGGACGTTCTTGGAGGGGAAAAACTGTTTTTT. Its translation is CASSWDVLGGEKLFF. The chain has TRBV7-9 and TRBJ1-4; perhaps TRBD1 as D (5 bases). The CDR3 has 15 amino acids. Trimming removed 4 bases from V and 8 bases from J, with 17 bases in between. Germline CDR1 and CDR2: SEHNR and FQNEAQ (reference sequence). The full variable domain, in which reference TRBV7-9 and TRBJ1-4 provide the parts outside the CDR3, is DTGVSQNPRHKITKRGQNVTFRCDPISEHNRLYWYRQTLGQGPEFLTYFQNEAQLEKSRLLSDRFSAERPKGSFSTLEIQRTEQGDSAMYLCASSWDVLGGEKLFFGSGTQLSVL.

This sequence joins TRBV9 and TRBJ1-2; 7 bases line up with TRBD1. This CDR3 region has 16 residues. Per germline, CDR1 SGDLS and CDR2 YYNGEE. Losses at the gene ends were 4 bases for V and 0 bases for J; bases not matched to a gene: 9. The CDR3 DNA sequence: TGTGCCAGCAGCCCCCGGGGACAGACAACTAACTATGGCTACACCTTC. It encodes CASSPRGQTTNYGYTF.

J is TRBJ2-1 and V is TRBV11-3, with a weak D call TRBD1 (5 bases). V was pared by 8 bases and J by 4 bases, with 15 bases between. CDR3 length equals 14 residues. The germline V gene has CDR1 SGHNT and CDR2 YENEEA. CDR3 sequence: CASLAGAQYNEQFF. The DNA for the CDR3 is TGTGCCAGCCTCGCTGGGGCGCAGTACAATGAGCAGTTCTTC.

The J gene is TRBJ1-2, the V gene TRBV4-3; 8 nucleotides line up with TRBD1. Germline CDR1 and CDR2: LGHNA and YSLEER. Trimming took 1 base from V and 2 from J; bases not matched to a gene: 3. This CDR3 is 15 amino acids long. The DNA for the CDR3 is TGCGCCAGCAGCCAAGGAACAGGGGGGAACTATGGCTACACCTTC. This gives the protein CASSQGTGGNYGYTF.

The CDR3 nucleotides read TGTGCCAGCAGTTACCGACAGGGTTCGGACATTCAGTACTTC. Its translation is CASSYRQGSDIQYF. This sequence joins TRBV6-5 and TRBJ2-4; 7 nucleotides match TRBD1. V shed 2 bases, J shed 8 bases, and the junction held 6 bases outside the gene matches. This CDR3 is 14 amino acids long. The germline V gene has CDR1 MNHEY and CDR2 SVGAGI.

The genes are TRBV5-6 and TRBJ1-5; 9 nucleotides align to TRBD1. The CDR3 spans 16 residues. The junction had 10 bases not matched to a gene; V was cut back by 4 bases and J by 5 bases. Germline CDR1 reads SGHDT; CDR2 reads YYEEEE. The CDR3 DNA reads TGTGCCAGCAGCCTGGGGACAGGGAGGGTATATCAGCCCCAGCATTTT. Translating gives CASSLGTGRVYQPQHF.